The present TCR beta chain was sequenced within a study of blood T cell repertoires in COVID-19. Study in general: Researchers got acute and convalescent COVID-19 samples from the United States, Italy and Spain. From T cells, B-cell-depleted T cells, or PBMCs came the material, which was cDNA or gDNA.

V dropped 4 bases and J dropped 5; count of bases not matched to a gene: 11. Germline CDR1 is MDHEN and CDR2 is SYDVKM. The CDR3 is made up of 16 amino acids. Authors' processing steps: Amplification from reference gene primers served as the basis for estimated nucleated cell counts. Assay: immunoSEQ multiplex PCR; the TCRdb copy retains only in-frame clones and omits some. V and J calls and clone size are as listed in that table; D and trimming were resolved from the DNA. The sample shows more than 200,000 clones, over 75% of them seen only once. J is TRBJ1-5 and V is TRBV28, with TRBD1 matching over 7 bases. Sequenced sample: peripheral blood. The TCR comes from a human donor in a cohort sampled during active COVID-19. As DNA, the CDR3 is TGTGCCAGCAGTTGGATCGGGACAGTTGAGGATCAGCCCCAGCATTTT. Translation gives CASSWIGTVEDQPQHF.